This T cell receptor beta chain was profiled in a study of blood T cell repertoires in COVID-19. Across the study: Whether acute or convalescent, the COVID-19 samples came from the United States, Italy and Spain. Sources were T cells, B-cell-depleted T cells, or PBMCs; the material itself was cDNA or gDNA.

In the authors' workflow: Amplification of reference gene primers was used by the study to estimate nucleated cell counts. The protocol was immunoSEQ multiplex PCR, while the TCRdb copy is restricted to in-frame clones and leaves out a portion. The V and J calls and clone size come from that table; D and trimming were worked out from the DNA. Here the sample spans over 200,000 clones, roughly nine tenths being singletons. The source material was peripheral blood. The sequence was collected from a man aged 40-55 years who had recovered from COVID-19.

The CDR3 region is CASSALTGSGNTIYF. The CDR3 nucleotides are TGTGCCAGCAGCGCATTGACAGGGTCTGGAAACACCATATATTTT. The chain couples TRBV9 to TRBJ1-3; TRBD1 matches 7 bases. Losses at the gene ends were 3 bases for V and 1 base for J; bases not matched to a gene: 4. Germline V gives CDR1 SGDLS, CDR2 YYNGEE. There are 15 residues in the CDR3.